This is a list of T cell receptor beta chains from one sample in a study of shared clonotypes between healthy human individuals. Profiled with immunoSEQ multiplex PCR; TCRdb holds only in-frame clones, not every one. The table includes about 1 million clones, approximately 76% detected once. Sequenced: memory CD4+ T cells sorted from blood. These receptors came from a man aged 18-30 years in good health. The CDR3 runs from the conserved cysteine through the conserved F or W. D genes are given only for firm matches. For some rows the clone size is stated as once, few or many, or as a class when expanded; others skip it.

j_call clone_size d_call v_call cdr3_aa cdr3_nt
TRBJ2-2 NA TRBD1 TRBV2 CASRGQDTGELFF TGTGCCAGCAGGGGACAGGATACCGGGGAGCTGTTTTTT
TRBJ1-4 NA NA TRBV5-6 CASSPRGGTTNEKLFF TGTGCCAGCAGCCCCAGGGGAGGGACGACTAATGAAAAACTGTTTTTT
TRBJ2-3 NA NA TRBV5-4 CASSLLLDSSTDTQYF TGTGCCAGCAGCTTGCTCCTAGACTCTAGCACAGATACGCAGTATTTT
TRBJ2-3 NA TRBD2 TRBV5-1 CASSSVLAGGADTQYF TGCGCCAGCAGCTCCGTTCTAGCGGGAGGCGCAGATACGCAGTATTTT
TRBJ2-7 NA NA TRBV28 CASSSSPSYEQYF TGTGCCAGCAGTTCCTCCCCGTCCTACGAGCAGTACTTC
TRBJ2-1 NA TRBD2 TRBV11-3 CASSPGLVAGGWGYNEQFF TGTGCCAGCAGCCCCGGTTTGGTAGCGGGAGGCTGGGGATACAATGAGCAGTTCTTC
TRBJ1-1 NA NA TRBV5-8 CASSLEGTGTEAFF TGTGCCAGCAGCTTGGAGGGAACTGGTACTGAAGCTTTCTTT
TRBJ2-2 NA NA TRBV6-1 CASNKRRVPDGELFF TGTGCCAGCAACAAACGGAGGGTTCCTGACGGGGAGCTGTTTTTT
TRBJ1-5 NA NA TRBV30 CAWSVSGGYSNQPQHF TGTGCCTGGAGTGTATCGGGGGGGTATAGCAATCAGCCCCAGCATTTT
TRBJ2-5 once TRBD2 TRBV19 CASKRGSRETQYF TGTGCCAGTAAACGCGGGAGTAGGGAGACCCAGTACTTC
TRBJ2-3 few NA TRBV27 CASSFRSPRNTDTQYF TGTGCCAGCAGTTTTCGGTCTCCCCGAAACACAGATACGCAGTATTTT
TRBJ1-2 NA NA TRBV29-1 CSVVRFNYGYTF TGCAGCGTTGTTCGTTTTAACTATGGCTACACCTTC
TRBJ1-2 NA NA TRBV19 CASTRSEGGATPYGYTF TGTGCCAGTACCCGTTCGGAGGGCGGGGCCACGCCCTATGGCTACACCTTC
TRBJ2-7 NA NA TRBV27 CASSLSLVGGYEQYF TGTGCCAGCAGTTTGAGTTTAGTAGGGGGCTACGAGCAGTACTTC
TRBJ1-5 NA NA TRBV9 CASSVGVQPQHF TGTGCCAGCAGCGTAGGGGTCCAGCCCCAGCATTTT
TRBJ1-2 NA NA TRBV7-2 CASSLVGTLADGYTF TGTGCCAGCAGCTTAGTTGGGACTTTGGCTGACGGCTACACCTTC
TRBJ1-5 NA NA TRBV6-6 CASSYLGGSGPQHF TGTGCCAGCAGTTACTTGGGGGGCTCAGGGCCCCAGCATTTT
TRBJ2-1 NA TRBD2 TRBV5-1 CASSLARGPSGEQFF TGCGCCAGCAGCTTGGCTCGAGGCCCTAGCGGTGAGCAGTTCTTC
TRBJ2-7 NA TRBD2 TRBV7-6 CASSSMSGGAYEQYF TGTGCCAGCAGCTCGATGAGCGGGGGGGCTTACGAGCAGTACTTC
TRBJ1-4 once NA TRBV4-1 CASSRAPAANEKLFF TGCGCCAGCAGCCGAGCCCCCGCGGCTAATGAAAAACTGTTTTTT
TRBJ1-2 NA TRBD1 TRBV30 CAWSADRGSYGYTF TGTGCCTGGAGTGCGGACAGGGGATCGTATGGCTACACCTTC
TRBJ2-2 NA NA TRBV25-1 CASSGISGGELFF TGTGCCAGCAGTGGGATATCCGGCGGGGAGCTGTTTTTT
TRBJ1-6 NA TRBD1 TRBV7-2 CASSLVQGGIISPLHF TGTGCCAGCAGCTTAGTTCAAGGGGGCATTATTTCACCCCTCCACTTT
TRBJ2-3 NA NA TRBV5-1 CASSFSGGSTDTQYF TGCGCCAGCAGCTTTTCTGGAGGCAGCACAGATACGCAGTATTTT
TRBJ1-2 NA NA TRBV5-6 CASSQWTAKYNYGYTF TGTGCCAGCAGTCAATGGACAGCGAAATATAACTATGGCTACACCTTC
TRBJ1-4 few TRBD1 TRBV5-6 CASSLIGGGFEKLFF TGTGCCAGCAGCTTGATTGGAGGGGGCTTTGAAAAACTGTTTTTT
TRBJ2-5 NA NA TRBV13 CASSPWDFQETQYF TGTGCCAGCAGCCCCTGGGACTTTCAAGAGACCCAGTACTTC
TRBJ1-1 NA NA TRBV10-3 CAISESRGLESPFF TGTGCCATCAGTGAGTCTCGGGGTTTGGAGTCTCCTTTCTTT
TRBJ1-5 NA NA TRBV29-1 CSTQDGNNQPQHF TGCAGCACTCAAGACGGAAACAATCAGCCCCAGCATTTT
TRBJ1-3 NA TRBD1 TRBV15 CATSNIPGGVSGNTIYF TGTGCCACCAGCAACATACCAGGGGGGGTTTCTGGAAACACCATATATTTT
TRBJ2-7 NA TRBD1 TRBV7-2 CASTRTTGSAYEQYF TGTGCCAGCACCCGAACGACAGGGTCCGCCTACGAGCAGTACTTC
TRBJ1-1 NA NA TRBV7-8 CASSLVEGGTEAFF TGTGCCAGCAGCTTAGTAGAGGGGGGCACTGAAGCTTTCTTT
TRBJ2-7 few NA TRBV6-6 CASNAGFVEQYF TGTGCCAGCAATGCAGGGTTCGTCGAGCAGTACTTC
TRBJ2-3 NA NA TRBV9 CASTLGVGASRGDTQYF TGTGCCAGCACCCTGGGAGTGGGGGCATCTCGGGGAGATACGCAGTATTTT
TRBJ2-1 few NA TRBV19 CASSIRAAGFYNEQFF TGTGCCAGTAGTATTCGGGCGGCGGGGTTTTACAATGAGCAGTTCTTC
TRBJ1-2 once TRBD1 TRBV6-5 CASSYSWDRDFGYTF TGTGCCAGCAGTTACTCCTGGGACAGGGATTTTGGCTACACCTTC
TRBJ2-7 NA TRBD1 TRBV7-2 CASSQGDEQYF TGTGCCAGCAGCCAGGGGGACGAGCAGTACTTC
TRBJ2-2 NA TRBD2 TRBV7-2 CASSPGLAGGAGGELFF TGTGCCAGCAGCCCCGGACTAGCGGGGGGTGCGGGAGGGGAGCTGTTTTTT
TRBJ2-7 NA TRBD1 TRBV6-1 CASSASGTGAYEQYF TGTGCCAGCAGTGCCTCCGGGACAGGAGCCTACGAGCAGTACTTC
TRBJ1-6 NA TRBD1 TRBV5-4 CASSQGQAKNSPLHF TGTGCCAGCAGCCAGGGACAGGCAAAGAATTCACCCCTCCACTTT
TRBJ1-2 NA NA TRBV30 CAWNGRNHYGYTF TGTGCCTGGAATGGACGGAATCACTATGGCTACACCTTC
TRBJ1-5 NA TRBD1 TRBV7-8 CASSLVGQASNQPQHF TGTGCCAGCAGCTTAGTCGGACAGGCTTCGAATCAGCCCCAGCATTTT
TRBJ1-5 NA TRBD1 TRBV23-1 CASSREGQGVIQPQHF TGCGCCAGCAGCCGAGAGGGACAGGGGGTGATTCAGCCCCAGCATTTT
TRBJ1-2 NA NA TRBV19 CASNQENIYGYTF TGTGCCAGTAATCAGGAGAATATCTATGGCTACACCTTC
TRBJ2-5 NA TRBD2 TRBV9 CASSVGIAGQETQYF TGTGCCAGCAGCGTAGGAATAGCGGGGCAAGAGACCCAGTACTTC
TRBJ2-1 NA TRBD2 TRBV6-4 CASSELAGRGEQFF TGTGCCAGCAGTGAACTAGCGGGACGGGGAGAGCAGTTCTTC
TRBJ1-6 NA NA TRBV5-4 CASSLGEGRPNSPLHF TGTGCCAGCAGCCTCGGGGAGGGGAGACCTAATTCACCCCTCCACTTT
TRBJ2-5 NA NA TRBV29-1 CSVKSQGETQYF TGCAGCGTCAAGAGTCAGGGAGAGACCCAGTACTTC
TRBJ1-1 NA NA TRBV28 CASPPLGSHGDTEAFF TGTGCCAGCCCTCCCCTGGGCTCCCATGGGGACACTGAAGCTTTCTTT